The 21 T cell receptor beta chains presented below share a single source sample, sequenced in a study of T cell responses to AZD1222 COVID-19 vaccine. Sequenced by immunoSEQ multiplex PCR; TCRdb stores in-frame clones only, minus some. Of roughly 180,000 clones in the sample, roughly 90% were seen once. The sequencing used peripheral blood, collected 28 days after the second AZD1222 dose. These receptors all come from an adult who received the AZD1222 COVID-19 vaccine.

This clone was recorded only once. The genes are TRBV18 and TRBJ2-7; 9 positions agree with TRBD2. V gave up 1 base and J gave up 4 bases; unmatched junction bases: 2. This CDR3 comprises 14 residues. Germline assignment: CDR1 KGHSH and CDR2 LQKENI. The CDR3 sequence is CASSPQGLAYEQYF. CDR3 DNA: TGTGCCAGCTCACCACAGGGACTAGCTTACGAGCAGTACTTC. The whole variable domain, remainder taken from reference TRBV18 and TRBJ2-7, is NAGVMQNPRHLVRRRGQEARLRCSPMKGHSHVYWYRQLPEEGLKFMVYLQKENIIDESGMPKERFSAEFPKEGPSILRIQQVVRGDSAAYFCASSPQGLAYEQYFGPGTRLTVT.

This CDR3 is CASSLGTGAEQYF. For the CDR3, the DNA is TGTGCCAGCAGCTTAGGGACAGGGGCCGAGCAGTACTTC. The V call is TRBV7-9, the J call TRBJ2-7; 9 positions agree with TRBD1. The CDR3 runs 13 residues. Germline V gene lookup returns CDR1 SEHNR and CDR2 FQNEAQ (reference sequence). The V segment lost 1 base and the J segment 6 bases; nucleotides outside the gene matches: 1.

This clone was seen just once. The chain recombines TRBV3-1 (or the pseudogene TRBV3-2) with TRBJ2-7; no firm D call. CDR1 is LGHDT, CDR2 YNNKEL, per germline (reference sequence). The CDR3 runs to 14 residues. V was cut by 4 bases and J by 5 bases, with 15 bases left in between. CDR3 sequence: CASSPHRLGNEQYF. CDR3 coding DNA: TGTGCCAGCAGCCCTCATAGACTGGGGAACGAGCAGTACTTC.

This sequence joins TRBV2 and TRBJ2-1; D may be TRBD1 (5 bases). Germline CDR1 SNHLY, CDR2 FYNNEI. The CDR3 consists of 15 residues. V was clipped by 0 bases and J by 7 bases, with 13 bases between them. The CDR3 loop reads CASSEAFRTPNEQFF. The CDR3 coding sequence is TGTGCCAGCAGTGAAGCATTCAGGACACCAAATGAGCAGTTCTTC.

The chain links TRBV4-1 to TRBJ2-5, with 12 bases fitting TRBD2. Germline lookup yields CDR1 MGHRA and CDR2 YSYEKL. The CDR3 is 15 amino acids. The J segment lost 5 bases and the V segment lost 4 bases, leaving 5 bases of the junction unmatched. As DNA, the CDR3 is TGCGCCAGCAGCCTACTAGCGGGGGGCAGGGAGACCCAGTACTTC. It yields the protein CASSLLAGGRETQYF.

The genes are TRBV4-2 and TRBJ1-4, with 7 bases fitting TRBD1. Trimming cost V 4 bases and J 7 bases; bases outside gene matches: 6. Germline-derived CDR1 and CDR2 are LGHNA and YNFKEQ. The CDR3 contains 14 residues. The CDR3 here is CASSPDRLSEKLFF. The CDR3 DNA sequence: TGTGCCAGCAGCCCGGACAGGTTGAGTGAAAAACTGTTTTTT.

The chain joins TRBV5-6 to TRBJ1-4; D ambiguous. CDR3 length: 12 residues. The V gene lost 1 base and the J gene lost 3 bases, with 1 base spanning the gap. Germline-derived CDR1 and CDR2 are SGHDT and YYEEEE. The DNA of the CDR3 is TGTGCCAGCAGCTTGTCTAATGAAAAACTGTTTTTT. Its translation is CASSLSNEKLFF.

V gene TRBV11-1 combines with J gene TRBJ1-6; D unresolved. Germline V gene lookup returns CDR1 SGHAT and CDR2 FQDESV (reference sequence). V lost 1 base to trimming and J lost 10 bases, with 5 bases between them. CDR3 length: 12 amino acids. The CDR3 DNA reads TGTGCCAGCAGCTTAGGAGTCTCACCCCTCCACTTT. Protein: CASSLGVSPLHF.

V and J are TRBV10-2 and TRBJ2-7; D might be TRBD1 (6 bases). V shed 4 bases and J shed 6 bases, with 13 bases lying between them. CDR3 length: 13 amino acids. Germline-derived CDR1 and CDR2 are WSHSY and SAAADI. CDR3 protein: CASSGGGSAEQYF. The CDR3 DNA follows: TGCGCCAGCAGTGGTGGGGGCTCGGCCGAGCAGTACTTC.

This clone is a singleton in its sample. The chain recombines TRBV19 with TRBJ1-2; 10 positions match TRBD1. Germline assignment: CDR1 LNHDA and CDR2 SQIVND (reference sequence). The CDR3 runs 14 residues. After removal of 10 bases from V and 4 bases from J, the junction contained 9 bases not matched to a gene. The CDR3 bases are TGTGCCACTCTTCGGGACAGGGGTACCTATGGCTACACCTTC. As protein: CATLRDRGTYGYTF. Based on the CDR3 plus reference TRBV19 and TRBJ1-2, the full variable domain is DGGITQSPKYLFRKEGQNVTLSCEQNLNHDAMYWYRQDPGQGLRLIYYSQIVNDFQKGDIAEGYSVSREKKESFPLTVTSAQKNPTAFYLCATLRDRGTYGYTFGSGTRLTVV.

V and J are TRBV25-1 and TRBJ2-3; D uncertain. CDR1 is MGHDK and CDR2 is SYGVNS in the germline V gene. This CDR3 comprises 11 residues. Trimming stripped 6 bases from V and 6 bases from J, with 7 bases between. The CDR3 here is CASSLRDTQYF. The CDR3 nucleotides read TGTGCCAGCAGCCTGAGGGATACGCAGTATTTT.

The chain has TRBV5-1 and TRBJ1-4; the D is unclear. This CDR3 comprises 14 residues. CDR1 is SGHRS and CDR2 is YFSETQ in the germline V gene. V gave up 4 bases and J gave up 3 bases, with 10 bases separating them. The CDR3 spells CASSKSRPNEKLFF. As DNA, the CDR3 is TGCGCCAGCAGCAAGAGTAGACCTAATGAAAAACTGTTTTTT.

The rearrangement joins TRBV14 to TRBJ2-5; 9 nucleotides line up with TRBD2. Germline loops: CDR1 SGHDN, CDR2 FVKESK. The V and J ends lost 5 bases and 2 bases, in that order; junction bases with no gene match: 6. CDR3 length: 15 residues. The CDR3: CASSSSGIGQETQYF. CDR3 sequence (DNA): TGTGCCAGCAGCTCTAGCGGGATAGGACAAGAGACCCAGTACTTC.

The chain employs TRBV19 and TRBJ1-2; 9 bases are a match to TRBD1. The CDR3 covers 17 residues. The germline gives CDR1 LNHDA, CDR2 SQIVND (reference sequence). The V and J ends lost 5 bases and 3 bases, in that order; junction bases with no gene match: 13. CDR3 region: CASSYTAGQGNYYGYTF. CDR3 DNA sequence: TGTGCCAGTAGTTATACAGCTGGACAGGGGAATTACTATGGCTACACCTTC.

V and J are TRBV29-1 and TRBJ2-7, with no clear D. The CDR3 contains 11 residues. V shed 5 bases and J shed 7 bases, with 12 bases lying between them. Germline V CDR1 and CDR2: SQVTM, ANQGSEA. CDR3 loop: CSVYGLGEQYF. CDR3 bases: TGCAGCGTTTATGGGTTGGGGGAGCAGTACTTC.

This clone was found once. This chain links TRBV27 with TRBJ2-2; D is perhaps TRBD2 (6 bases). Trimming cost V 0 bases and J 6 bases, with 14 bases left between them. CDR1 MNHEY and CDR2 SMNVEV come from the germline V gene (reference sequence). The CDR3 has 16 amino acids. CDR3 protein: CASSLSHRRGPGELFF. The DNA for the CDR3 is TGTGCCAGCAGTTTATCCCACAGGAGGGGTCCCGGGGAGCTGTTTTTT.

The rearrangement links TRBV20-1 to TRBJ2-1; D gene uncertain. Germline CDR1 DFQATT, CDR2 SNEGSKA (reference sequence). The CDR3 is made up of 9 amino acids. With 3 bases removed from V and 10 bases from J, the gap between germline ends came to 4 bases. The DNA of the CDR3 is TGCAGTGCTAGGAAAGAGCAGTTCTTC. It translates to CSARKEQFF.

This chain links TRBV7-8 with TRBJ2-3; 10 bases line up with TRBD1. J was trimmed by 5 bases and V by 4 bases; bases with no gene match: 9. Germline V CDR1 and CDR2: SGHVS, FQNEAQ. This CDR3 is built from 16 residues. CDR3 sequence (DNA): TGTGCCAGCAGCTCCTTAGCGGACAGGGGGTTAGATACGCAGTATTTT. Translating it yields CASSSLADRGLDTQYF.

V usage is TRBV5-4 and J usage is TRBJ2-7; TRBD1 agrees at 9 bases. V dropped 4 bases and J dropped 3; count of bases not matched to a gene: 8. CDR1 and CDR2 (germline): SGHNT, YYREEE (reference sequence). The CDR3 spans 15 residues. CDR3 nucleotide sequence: TGTGCCAGCAGCCGGGACAGGGCAGGGTACTACGAGCAGTACTTC. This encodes CASSRDRAGYYEQYF.

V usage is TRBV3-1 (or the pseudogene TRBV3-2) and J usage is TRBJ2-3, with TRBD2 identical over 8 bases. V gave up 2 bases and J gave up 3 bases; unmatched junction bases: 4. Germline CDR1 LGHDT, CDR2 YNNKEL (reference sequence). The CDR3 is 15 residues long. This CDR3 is CASSQPGLVTDTQYF. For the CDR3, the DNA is TGTGCCAGCAGCCAACCGGGACTAGTGACAGATACGCAGTATTTT.

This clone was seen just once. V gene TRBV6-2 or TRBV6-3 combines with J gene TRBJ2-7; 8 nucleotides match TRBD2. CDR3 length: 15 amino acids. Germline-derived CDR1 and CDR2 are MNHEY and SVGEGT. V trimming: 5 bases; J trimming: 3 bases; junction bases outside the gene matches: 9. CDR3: CASSTPGGGGYEQYF. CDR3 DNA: TGTGCCAGCAGTACCCCGGGGGGGGGCGGCTACGAGCAGTACTTC.